This T cell receptor (beta chain) was recovered during a study of T cell responses to AZD1222 COVID-19 vaccine. Study observations and caveats: Regions 160-218 and 743-854 held dominance among vaccine-associated CD4 TCRs, which spanned spike.

TCRdb keeps only in-frame clones here, not all; method: immunoSEQ multiplex PCR. The top ten clones hold around 1% of a sample with approximately 220,000 clones, around 93% of them seen once. V lost 1 base and J lost 3; bases outside the gene matches: 5. Germline V CDR1 and CDR2: SQVTM, ANQGSEA. The CDR3 length is 15 residues. Note on this clone: What it binds is not known.

V usage is TRBV29-1 and J usage is TRBJ2-1, with 8 bases matching TRBD2. The sample consisted of peripheral blood, taken on day 0 of MenACWY control vaccination. The origin of this receptor is an adult in good health. CDR3 nucleotides: TGCAGCGTTGAAGTAATAGCGGGGTACTACAATGAGCAGTTCTTC. Its translation: CSVEVIAGYYNEQFF.